This T cell receptor (beta chain) was identified during a study of vaccination and CD4 T cells after COVID-19. Regarding the study as a whole: Spike mono-reactivity applied to 304 of 307 vaccine-specific clones detected in convalescent patients.

As to this clonotype: Its antigen is still unknown.

Germline V gene data show CDR1 as DFQATT and CDR2 as SNEGSKA (reference sequence). The length of the CDR3 is 14 residues. V lost 3 bases, J lost 5 bases, and 10 bases stayed unmatched. Treatment here: roughly ten-day PBMC culture with coronavirus spike peptide pools or control peptides (ViraFEST assay). The positive PCR dates, which preceded the US Alpha, Beta and Delta variants, fell between March and December 2020. At the Johns Hopkins FTIC core, DNA taken from cultured CD4+ T cells was sequenced by way of the Oncomine TCR Beta short-read assay. Cultured CD4+ T cells were the source of extracted genomic DNA. TCRdb re-derived calls from the PCR reads in MiXCR, one entry per CDR3 protein. This sample has approximately 20,000 distinct CDR3 sequences; more than 50% occur once, and the top ten carry roughly 10%.

The chain joins TRBV20-1 to TRBJ2-7; 7 positions match TRBD1. The sequencing sample was made of CD4+ T cells from blood, cultured in vitro. The origin of this receptor is a human donor who had recovered from COVID-19. The CDR3 here is CSASSTGLRDEQYF. The CDR3 DNA sequence: TGCAGTGCTAGCTCGACAGGGCTTAGAGACGAGCAGTACTTC.